These 3 T cell receptor beta chains were all obtained from the same sample, sequenced in a study of patients and donors after allogeneic stem cell transplantation. TCRdb re-called the RT-PCR reads through MiXCR, storing one row per CDR3 protein. The profile shows fewer than 12,000 distinct CDR3 sequences, 20% to 25% of them singletons. The sequencing sample was made of blood, either unsorted or a sorted T cell fraction (not recorded which). The receptors derive from a human donor who was either an allogeneic HSCT recipient or a stem cell or donor lymphocyte infusion donor (not recorded which). It is not recorded whose cells these are; they may come from a transplant donor.

This clonotype was seen more than once but under ten times. This rearrangement joins TRBV15 to TRBJ1-1; a possible D gene is TRBD1 (6 bases). The CDR3 extends over 16 amino acids. V lost 3 bases, J lost 2 bases, and 16 bases lay in between. Germline CDR1 LNHNV, CDR2 YYDKDF (reference sequence). CDR3: CATSRGSQGFNTEAFF. CDR3 bases: TGTGCCACCAGCAGGGGGAGCCAGGGGTTTAACACTGAAGCTTTCTTT.

The chain combines TRBV20-1 with TRBJ1-4; D is undetermined. The CDR3 is made up of 14 amino acids. Germline lookup yields CDR1 DFQATT and CDR2 SNEGSKA (reference sequence). V lost 3 bases to trimming and J lost 8 bases, with 16 bases between them. The CDR3 region is CSASSRHAREKLFF. CDR3 sequence (DNA): TGCAGTGCTAGTAGTAGACACGCCCGCGAAAAACTGTTTTTT.

This clonotype was counted between two and nine times. This sequence joins TRBV13 and TRBJ2-2; 8 bases line up with TRBD2. The germline V gene encodes CDR1 PRHDT and CDR2 FYEKMQ (reference sequence). The V and J ends lost 3 bases and 5 bases, in that order; junction bases with no gene match: 8. The CDR3 runs to 16 residues. The CDR3 coding sequence is TGTGCCAGCAGCTTGCGTAGCGGGGTATCGACCGGGGAGCTGTTTTTT. As protein: CASSLRSGVSTGELFF.